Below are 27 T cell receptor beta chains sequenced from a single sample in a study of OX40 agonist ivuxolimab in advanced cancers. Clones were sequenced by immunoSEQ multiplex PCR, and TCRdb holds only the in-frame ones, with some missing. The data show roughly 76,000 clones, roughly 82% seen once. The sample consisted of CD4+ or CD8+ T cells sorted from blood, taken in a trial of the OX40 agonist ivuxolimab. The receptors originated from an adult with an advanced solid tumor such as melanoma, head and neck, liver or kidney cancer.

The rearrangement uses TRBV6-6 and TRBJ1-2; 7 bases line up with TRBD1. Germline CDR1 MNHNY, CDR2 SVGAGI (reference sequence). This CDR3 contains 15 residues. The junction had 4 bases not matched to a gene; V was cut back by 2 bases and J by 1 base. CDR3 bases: TGTGCCAGCAGTTACGCCGCAGGGGGTAACTATGGCTACACCTTC. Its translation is CASSYAAGGNYGYTF.

CDR3 coding DNA: TGCGCCAGCAGCTTGGGAAGGGGAGGCGGTGAAAAACTGTTTTTT. It translates to CASSLGRGGGEKLFF. V gene TRBV5-1 combines with J gene TRBJ1-4; tentative D call: TRBD1 (5 bases). The V gene's germline CDR1 is SGHRS and CDR2 YFSETQ. This CDR3 contains 15 residues. Trimming removed 0 bases at V and 7 bases at J, with 13 bases between.

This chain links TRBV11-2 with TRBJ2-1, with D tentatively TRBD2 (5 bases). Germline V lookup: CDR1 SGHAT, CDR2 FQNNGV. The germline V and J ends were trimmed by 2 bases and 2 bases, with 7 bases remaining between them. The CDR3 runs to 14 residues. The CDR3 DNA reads TGTGCCAGCAGCTTATCGGGGACCTACAATGAGCAGTTCTTC. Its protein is CASSLSGTYNEQFF.

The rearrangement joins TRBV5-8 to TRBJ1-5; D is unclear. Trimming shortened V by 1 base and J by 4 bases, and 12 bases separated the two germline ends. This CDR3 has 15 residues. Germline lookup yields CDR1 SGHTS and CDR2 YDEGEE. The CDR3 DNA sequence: TGTGCCAGCAGCTTGTTGCACGCGGAGAATCAGCCCCAGCATTTT. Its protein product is CASSLLHAENQPQHF.

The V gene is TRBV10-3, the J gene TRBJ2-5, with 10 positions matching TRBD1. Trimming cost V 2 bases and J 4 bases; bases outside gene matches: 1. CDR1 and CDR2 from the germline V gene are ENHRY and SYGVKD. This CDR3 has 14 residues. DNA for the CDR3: TGTGCCATCAGTGAGGGGGACAGGGGAGAGACCCAGTACTTC. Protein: CAISEGDRGETQYF.

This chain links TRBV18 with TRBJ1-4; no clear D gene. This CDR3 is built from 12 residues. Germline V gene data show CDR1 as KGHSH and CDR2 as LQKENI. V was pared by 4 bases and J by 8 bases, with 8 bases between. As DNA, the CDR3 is TGTGCCAGCTCACAGGACGGAGAAAAACTGTTTTTT. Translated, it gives CASSQDGEKLFF. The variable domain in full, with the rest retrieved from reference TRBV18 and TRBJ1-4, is NAGVMQNPRHLVRRRGQEARLRCSPMKGHSHVYWYRQLPEEGLKFMVYLQKENIIDESGMPKERFSAEFPKEGPSILRIQQVVRGDSAAYFCASSQDGEKLFFGSGTQLSVL.

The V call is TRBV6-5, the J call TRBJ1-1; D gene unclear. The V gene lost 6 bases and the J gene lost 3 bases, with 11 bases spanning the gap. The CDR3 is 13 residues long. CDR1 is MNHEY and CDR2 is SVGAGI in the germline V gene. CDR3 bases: TGTGCCAGCAGGTCCGACCCTTACACTGAAGCTTTCTTT. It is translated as CASRSDPYTEAFF.

The CDR3 sequence: CASSLRGEPYEQYF. The DNA of the CDR3 is TGCGCCAGCAGCTTGAGGGGGGAGCCCTACGAGCAGTACTTC. This chain joins TRBV5-1 and TRBJ2-7, with D perhaps matching TRBD1 or TRBD2 (6 bases each). Trimming left V 1 base short and J 2 bases short, with 10 bases between. The germline V gene encodes CDR1 SGHRS and CDR2 YFSETQ. The CDR3 extends over 14 amino acids. The full variable domain, its missing parts supplied by reference TRBV5-1 and TRBJ2-7, is KAGVTQTPRYLIKTRGQQVTLSCSPISGHRSVSWYQQTPGQGLQFLFEYFSETQRNKGNFPGRFSGRQFSNSRSEMNVSTLELGDSALYLCASSLRGEPYEQYFGPGTRLTVT.

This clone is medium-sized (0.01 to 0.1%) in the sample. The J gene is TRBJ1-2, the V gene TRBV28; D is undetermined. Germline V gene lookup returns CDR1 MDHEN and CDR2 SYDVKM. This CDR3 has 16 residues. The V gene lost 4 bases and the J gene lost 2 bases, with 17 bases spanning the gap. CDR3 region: CASSSPRQTLNYGYTF. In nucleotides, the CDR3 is TGTGCCAGCAGTTCCCCCCGTCAGACCTTAAACTATGGCTACACCTTC.

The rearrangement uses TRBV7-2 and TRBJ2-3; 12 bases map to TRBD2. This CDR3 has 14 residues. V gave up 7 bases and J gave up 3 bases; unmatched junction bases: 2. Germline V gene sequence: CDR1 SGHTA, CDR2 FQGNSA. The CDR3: CASKLAGGTDTQYF. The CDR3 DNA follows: TGTGCCAGCAAACTAGCGGGGGGAACAGATACGCAGTATTTT.

The CDR3 loop is CASSLRGGVITGELFF. Here the CDR3 DNA reads TGTGCCAGCAGCTTAAGGGGCGGGGTGATCACCGGGGAGCTGTTTTTT. The J gene is TRBJ2-2, the V gene TRBV7-2, with D tentatively TRBD2 (6 bases). Germline V gene data show CDR1 as SGHTA and CDR2 as FQGNSA. This CDR3 has 16 residues. Deletions cut 2 bases from V and 4 bases from J, with 14 bases between.

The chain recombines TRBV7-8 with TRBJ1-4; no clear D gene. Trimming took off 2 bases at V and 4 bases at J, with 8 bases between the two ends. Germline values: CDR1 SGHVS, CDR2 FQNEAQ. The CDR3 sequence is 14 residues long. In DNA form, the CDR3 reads TGTGCCAGCAGCTTAAGGGAGGGTAATGAAAAACTGTTTTTT. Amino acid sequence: CASSLREGNEKLFF.

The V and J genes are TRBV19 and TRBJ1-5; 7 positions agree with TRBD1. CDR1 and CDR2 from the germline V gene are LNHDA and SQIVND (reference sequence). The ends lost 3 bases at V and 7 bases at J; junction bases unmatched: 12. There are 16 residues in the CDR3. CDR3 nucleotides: TGTGCCAGTAGTATTCAGGGGGGCGCCGGACGACAGCCCCAGCATTTT. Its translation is CASSIQGGAGRQPQHF.

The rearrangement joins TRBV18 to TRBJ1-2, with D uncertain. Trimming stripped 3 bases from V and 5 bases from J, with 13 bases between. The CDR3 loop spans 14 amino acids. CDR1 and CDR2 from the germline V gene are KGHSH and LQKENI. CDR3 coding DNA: TGTGCCAGCTCACCTGGGGTAGAGGTGTATGGCTACACCTTC. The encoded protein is CASSPGVEVYGYTF. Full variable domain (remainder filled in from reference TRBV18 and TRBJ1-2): NAGVMQNPRHLVRRRGQEARLRCSPMKGHSHVYWYRQLPEEGLKFMVYLQKENIIDESGMPKERFSAEFPKEGPSILRIQQVVRGDSAAYFCASSPGVEVYGYTFGSGTRLTVV.

In nucleotides, the CDR3 is TGTGCCAGTAGCAGACAGTCGAACACCGGGGAGCTGTTTTTT. It is translated as CASSRQSNTGELFF. This rearrangement joins TRBV19 to TRBJ2-2; tentative D call: TRBD1 (5 bases). V was pared by 6 bases and J by 0 bases, with 8 bases between. CDR3 length: 14 residues. Germline values: CDR1 LNHDA, CDR2 SQIVND (reference sequence). The full variable domain, with the rest looked up from reference TRBV19 and TRBJ2-2, is DGGITQSPKYLFRKEGQNVTLSCEQNLNHDAMYWYRQDPGQGLRLIYYSQIVNDFQKGDIAEGYSVSREKKESFPLTVTSAQKNPTAFYLCASSRQSNTGELFFGEGSRLTVL.

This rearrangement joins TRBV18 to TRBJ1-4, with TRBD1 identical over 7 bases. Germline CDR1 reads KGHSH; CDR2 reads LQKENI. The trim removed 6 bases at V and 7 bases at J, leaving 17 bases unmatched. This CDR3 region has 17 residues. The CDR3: CASSPFAGGFSGEKLFF. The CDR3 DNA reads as TGTGCCAGCTCCCCTTTCGCAGGGGGTTTTAGTGGTGAAAAACTGTTTTTT.

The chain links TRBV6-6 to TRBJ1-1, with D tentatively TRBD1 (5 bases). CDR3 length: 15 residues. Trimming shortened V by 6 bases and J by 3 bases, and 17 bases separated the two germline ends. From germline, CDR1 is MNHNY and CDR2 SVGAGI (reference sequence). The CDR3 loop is CASSPPAQEDTEAFF. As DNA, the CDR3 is TGTGCCAGCAGCCCCCCGGCACAGGAGGACACTGAAGCTTTCTTT.

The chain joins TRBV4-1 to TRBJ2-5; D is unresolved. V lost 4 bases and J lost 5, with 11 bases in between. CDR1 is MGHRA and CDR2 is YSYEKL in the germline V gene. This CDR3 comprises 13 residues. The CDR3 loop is CASSLQPWETQYF. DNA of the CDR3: TGCGCCAGCAGCCTACAGCCTTGGGAGACCCAGTACTTC.

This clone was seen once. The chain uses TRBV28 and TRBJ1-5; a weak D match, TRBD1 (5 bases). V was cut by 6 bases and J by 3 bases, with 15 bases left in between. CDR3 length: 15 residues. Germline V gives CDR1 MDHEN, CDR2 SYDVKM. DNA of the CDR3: TGTGCCAGCAGCCGCCTCTCAGGGCCCAATCAGCCCCAGCATTTT. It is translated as CASSRLSGPNQPQHF.

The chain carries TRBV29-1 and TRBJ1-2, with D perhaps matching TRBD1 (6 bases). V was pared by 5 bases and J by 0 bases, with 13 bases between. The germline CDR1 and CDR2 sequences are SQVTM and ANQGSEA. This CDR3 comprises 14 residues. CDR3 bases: TGCAGCGTTCAAGGGACACCTTCTAACTATGGCTACACCTTC. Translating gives CSVQGTPSNYGYTF.

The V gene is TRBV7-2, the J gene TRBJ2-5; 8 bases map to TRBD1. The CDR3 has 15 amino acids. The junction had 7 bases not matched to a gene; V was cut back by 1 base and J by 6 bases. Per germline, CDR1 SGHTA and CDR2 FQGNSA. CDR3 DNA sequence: TGTGCCAGCAGCTTAGGGGGGACAGGCCCCAAGACCCAGTACTTC. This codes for CASSLGGTGPKTQYF.

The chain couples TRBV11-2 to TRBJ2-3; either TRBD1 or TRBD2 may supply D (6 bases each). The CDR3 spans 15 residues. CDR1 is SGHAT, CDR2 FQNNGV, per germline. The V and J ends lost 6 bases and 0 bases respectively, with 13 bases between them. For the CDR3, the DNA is TGTGCCAGCAGGCACGGAGGGGGAAGCACAGATACGCAGTATTTT. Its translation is CASRHGGGSTDTQYF.

The CDR3 DNA sequence: TGTGCCAGCTCACCACCGAGCCTCGGGAACACTGAAGCTTTCTTT. Encoded protein: CASSPPSLGNTEAFF. The chain joins TRBV18 to TRBJ1-1; D gene uncertain. Trimming stripped 0 bases from V and 1 base from J, with 9 bases between. CDR1 and CDR2 (germline): KGHSH, LQKENI. This CDR3 spans 15 amino acids.

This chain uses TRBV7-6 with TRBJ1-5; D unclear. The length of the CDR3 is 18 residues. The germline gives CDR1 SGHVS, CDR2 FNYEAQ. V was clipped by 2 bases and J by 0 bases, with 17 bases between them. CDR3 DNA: TGTGCCAGCAGCTTACTTCCTCGCGGTCCCCTTAGCAATCAGCCCCAGCATTTT. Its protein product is CASSLLPRGPLSNQPQHF.

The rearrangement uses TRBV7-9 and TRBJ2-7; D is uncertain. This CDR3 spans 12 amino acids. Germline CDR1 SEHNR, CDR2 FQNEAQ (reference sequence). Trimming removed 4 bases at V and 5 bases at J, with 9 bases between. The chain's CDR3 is CASSSMKNEQYF. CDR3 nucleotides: TGTGCCAGCAGCTCAATGAAGAACGAGCAGTACTTC.

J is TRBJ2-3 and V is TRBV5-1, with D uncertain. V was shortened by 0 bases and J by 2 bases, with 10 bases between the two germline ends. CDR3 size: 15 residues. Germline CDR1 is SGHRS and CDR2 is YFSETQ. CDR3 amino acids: CASSLAWPITDTQYF. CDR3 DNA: TGCGCCAGCAGCTTGGCCTGGCCAATCACAGATACGCAGTATTTT. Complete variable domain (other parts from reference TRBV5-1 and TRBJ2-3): KAGVTQTPRYLIKTRGQQVTLSCSPISGHRSVSWYQQTPGQGLQFLFEYFSETQRNKGNFPGRFSGRQFSNSRSEMNVSTLELGDSALYLCASSLAWPITDTQYFGPGTRLTVL.

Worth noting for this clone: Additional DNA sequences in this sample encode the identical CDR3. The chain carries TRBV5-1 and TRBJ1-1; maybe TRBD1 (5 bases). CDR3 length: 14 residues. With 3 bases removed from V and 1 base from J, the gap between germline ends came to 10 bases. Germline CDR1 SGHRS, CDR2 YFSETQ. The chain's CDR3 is CASSSQGGNTEAFF. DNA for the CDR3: TGCGCCAGCAGCTCTCAGGGCGGGAACACTGAAGCTTTCTTT.